Each of the 20 T cell receptor beta chains below was sequenced from the same sample in a study of cytomegalovirus exposure and HLA in healthy donors. The PCR ran on 60 Vbeta and 13 Jbeta primers. Clones were sequenced by immunoSEQ multiplex PCR, and TCRdb holds only the in-frame ones, with some missing. The sample has roughly 80,000 clones; approximately 70% are singletons. The specimen sequenced was PBMCs. The receptors were gathered from a man in his sixties in good health and CMV-seropositive.

The chain has TRBV4-3 and TRBJ2-5; the match to TRBD2 covers 7 bases. Germline lookup yields CDR1 LGHNA and CDR2 YSLEER. CDR3 length equals 14 residues. With V trimmed by 4 bases and J by 3 bases, 5 bases remained unmatched. Here the CDR3 DNA reads TGCGCCAGCAGCCGCGGACTAGTCAAAGAGACCCAGTACTTC. Protein sequence: CASSRGLVKETQYF.

The chain combines TRBV4-2 with TRBJ1-2; D is uncertain. The V end was cut by 1 base, the J end by 7 bases, with 16 bases between. This CDR3 region has 15 residues. Germline lookup yields CDR1 LGHNA and CDR2 YNFKEQ. In DNA form, the CDR3 reads TGTGCCAGCAGCCAAGGTGCCAATGAAAGGAGTGGCTACACCTTC. Protein sequence: CASSQGANERSGYTF.

The rearrangement links TRBV28 to TRBJ2-7; the match to TRBD2 covers 14 bases. V dropped 7 bases and J dropped 5; count of bases not matched to a gene: 7. This CDR3 is built from 15 residues. The V gene's germline CDR1 is MDHEN and CDR2 SYDVKM. This CDR3 reads CASTRGTSGSNEQYF. The DNA for the CDR3 is TGTGCCAGCACCAGAGGGACTAGCGGGAGCAACGAGCAGTACTTC.

This chain joins TRBV7-2 and TRBJ2-7, with 8 nucleotides matching TRBD1. With V trimmed by 2 bases and J by 6 bases, 6 bases remained unmatched. The CDR3 spans 14 residues. The germline V gene has CDR1 SGHTA and CDR2 FQGNSA. CDR3 nucleotide sequence: TGTGCCAGCAGCTTAACCAGGGGGCGCGCCGAGCAGTACTTC. This translates into CASSLTRGRAEQYF.

This clone was found a few times. The rearrangement joins TRBV7-9 to TRBJ1-6, with 7 bases lining up with TRBD1. V lost 2 bases to trimming and J lost 7 bases; unmatched junction nucleotides: 2. The CDR3 extends over 14 amino acids. Germline CDR1 and CDR2: SEHNR and FQNEAQ (reference sequence). The CDR3 is CASSLTGDNSPLHF. In nucleotides, the CDR3 is TGTGCCAGCAGCTTAACAGGGGACAATTCACCCCTCCACTTT.

This rearrangement joins TRBV7-6 to TRBJ1-1; TRBD1 aligns across 7 bases. With 4 bases clipped from V and 1 base from J, the junction kept 6 bases outside the gene matches. The length of the CDR3 is 15 residues. CDR1 is SGHVS, CDR2 FNYEAQ, per germline. CDR3 nucleotide sequence: TGTGCCAGCAGCTCCGGACAGGTGCCGAACACTGAAGCTTTCTTT. Protein product: CASSSGQVPNTEAFF.

The rearrangement joins TRBV7-9 to TRBJ2-5; 8 positions agree with TRBD1. Germline trimming cut 2 bases from V and 2 bases from J; bases unmatched to any gene: 13. From germline, CDR1 is SEHNR and CDR2 FQNEAQ (reference sequence). This CDR3 has 18 residues. This CDR3 reads CASSLRGWTGSFQETQYF. CDR3 bases: TGTGCCAGCAGCTTAAGGGGGTGGACAGGGTCATTTCAAGAGACCCAGTACTTC.

The gene calls are TRBV19 and TRBJ2-7; maybe TRBD1 (5 bases). Germline CDR1 and CDR2: LNHDA and SQIVND (reference sequence). This CDR3 has 15 residues. Trimming removed 0 bases at V and 4 bases at J, with 13 bases between. CDR3 amino acids: CASSIDLGAAYEQYF. Here the CDR3 DNA reads TGTGCCAGTAGTATAGATCTAGGGGCGGCGTACGAGCAGTACTTC.

This chain uses TRBV9 with TRBJ2-2; 9 positions agree with TRBD1. Germline loops: CDR1 SGDLS, CDR2 YYNGEE. This CDR3 is 15 amino acids long. Trimming took 2 bases from V and 4 from J; bases not matched to a gene: 3. This chain's CDR3 is CASSVGQGITGELFF. The CDR3 DNA reads as TGTGCCAGCAGCGTGGGACAGGGAATCACCGGGGAGCTGTTTTTT.

V is TRBV4-2 and J is TRBJ2-3, with 10 bases identical to TRBD2. CDR3 length: 15 amino acids. With 6 bases clipped from V and 5 bases from J, the junction kept 8 bases outside the gene matches. CDR1 is LGHNA, CDR2 YNFKEQ, per germline. The CDR3 DNA sequence: TGTGCCAGCAGTAGAGCGGGGGGGCCTATAGATACGCAGTATTTT. This gives the protein CASSRAGGPIDTQYF.

The chain couples TRBV18 to TRBJ1-2, with D uncertain. This CDR3 has 15 residues. The V and J ends lost 4 bases and 0 bases respectively, with 12 bases between them. CDR1 and CDR2 from the germline V gene are KGHSH and LQKENI. CDR3: CASSLDQASNYGYTF. The CDR3 DNA sequence: TGTGCCAGCTCACTCGATCAGGCTTCTAACTATGGCTACACCTTC.

V usage is TRBV29-1 and J usage is TRBJ2-5; D is possibly TRBD1 (5 bases). The germline V and J ends were trimmed by 3 bases and 3 bases, with 17 bases remaining between them. Germline V gene data show CDR1 as SQVTM and CDR2 as ANQGSEA. The CDR3 sequence is 15 residues long. Written as DNA, the CDR3 is TGCAGCGTTGACCCCTCCAGGGCAGAAGAAGAGACCCAGTACTTC. Its protein product is CSVDPSRAEEETQYF.

The chain couples TRBV29-1 to TRBJ2-2; 8 bases agree with TRBD2. In germline, CDR1 is SQVTM, CDR2 ANQGSEA. CDR3 length equals 15 residues. The junction had 8 bases not matched to a gene; V was cut back by 4 bases and J by 4 bases. The chain's CDR3 is CSVVIGLAGTGELFF. CDR3 coding DNA: TGCAGCGTTGTCATTGGGCTAGCGGGCACCGGGGAGCTGTTTTTT.

The V call is TRBV7-9, the J call TRBJ2-3; 11 nucleotides align to TRBD2. With 6 bases clipped from V and 0 bases from J, the junction kept 8 bases outside the gene matches. Germline CDR1 and CDR2: SEHNR and FQNEAQ (reference sequence). This CDR3 is 17 amino acids long. The CDR3 sequence: CASSRTSGGTSTDTQYF. The CDR3, as DNA: TGTGCCAGCAGTCGCACTAGCGGGGGCACTAGCACAGATACGCAGTATTTT.

V is TRBV5-5 and J is TRBJ2-1; TRBD2 matches at 12 bases. J lost 1 base, V lost 2 bases, and 4 bases had no gene match. The CDR3 totals 17 residues. The V gene's germline CDR1 is SGHKS and CDR2 YYEKEE (reference sequence). Here the CDR3 reads CASSFLAGGASYNEQFF. CDR3 DNA sequence: TGTGCCAGCAGCTTCCTAGCGGGAGGGGCGTCCTACAATGAGCAGTTCTTC.

The chain uses TRBV29-1 and TRBJ1-2; 7 bases are a match to TRBD1. V trimming: 4 bases; J trimming: 5 bases; junction bases outside the gene matches: 10. CDR3 length equals 14 residues. Germline V gene sequence: CDR1 SQVTM, CDR2 ANQGSEA. The CDR3 region is CSVVEQGTFYGYTF. CDR3 DNA sequence: TGCAGCGTTGTGGAACAGGGGACCTTTTATGGCTACACCTTC.

This clone came up once. The chain recombines TRBV29-1 with TRBJ2-5; no firm D call. Per the germline V gene, CDR1 is SQVTM and CDR2 is ANQGSEA. V lost 6 bases and J 5 bases, leaving 7 bases between the germline ends. CDR3 length: 10 amino acids. DNA for the CDR3: TGCAGCGTCGCGATCGAGACCCAGTACTTC. Translated, it gives CSVAIETQYF.

The chain recombines TRBV11-2 with TRBJ1-6; unclear D gene. Trimming removed 1 base from V and 7 bases from J, with 5 bases in between. The length of the CDR3 is 13 residues. Germline V gene data show CDR1 as SGHAT and CDR2 as FQNNGV. The DNA of the CDR3 is TGTGCCAGCAGCTTAGCCCTGAATTCACCCCTCCACTTT. It codes for CASSLALNSPLHF.

The V gene is TRBV10-3, the J gene TRBJ2-1; maybe TRBD2 (6 bases). The CDR3 covers 15 residues. Trimming took 2 bases from V and 0 from J, leaving 8 bases between them. CDR1 and CDR2 (germline): ENHRY, SYGVKD. This CDR3 is CAISELASSYNEQFF. CDR3 nucleotide sequence: TGTGCCATCAGTGAGCTAGCGAGCTCCTACAATGAGCAGTTCTTC.

The J gene is TRBJ2-1, the V gene TRBV9, with TRBD2 identical over 11 bases. In germline, CDR1 is SGDLS, CDR2 YYNGEE. V was pared by 3 bases and J by 8 bases, with 10 bases of the junction left unmatched. The CDR3 sequence is 16 residues long. As DNA, the CDR3 is TGTGCCAGCAGCGCGACTAGCGGGATGGGAGATTATGAGCAGTTCTTC. It encodes CASSATSGMGDYEQFF.